The 27 T cell receptor beta chains below all came from one sample that was sequenced in a study of human T cells and chemical hapten exposure. The sample's time point: patch test 1, 2 weeks after DPC sensitization. As for treatment: therapeutic diphenylcyclopropenone sensitization with weekly scalp DPC. TCRdb independently ran MiXCR on the RACE reads; one entry per CDR3 protein. The repertoire holds just under 350,000 distinct CDR3 sequences, approximately 6.9% seen once, with about 8% in the top ten. Sequencing used whole blood, obtained in connection with sensitization to the hapten diphenylcyclopropenone (DPC). Receptors originate from a woman under 30 with alopecia areata. Some clones in this sample may be carry-over from other donors' samples.

This clonotype was counted a few times. The genes are TRBV29-1 and TRBJ2-1, with D possibly matching TRBD2 (5 bases). The CDR3 totals 15 residues. Trimming took off 0 bases at V and 6 bases at J, with 15 bases between the two ends. Germline V gene data show CDR1 as SQVTM and CDR2 as ANQGSEA. The DNA for the CDR3 is TGCAGCGTTGAAGATCCCCACCGAGGGATCAATGAGCAGTTCTTC. Its protein is CSVEDPHRGINEQFF.

With regard to this clonotype: At one end the junction does not follow the germline gene, possibly because of a read error. The chain joins TRBV7-8 to TRBJ2-3, with D tentatively TRBD2 (6 bases). The CDR3 loop spans 15 amino acids. Germline CDR1 reads SGHVS; CDR2 reads FQNEAQ. The CDR3 loop reads CASSPGLGGSDMQYF. As DNA, the CDR3 is TGTGCCAGCAGCCCCGGTTTGGGAGGTTCAGATATGCAGTATTTT.

This clonotype was counted only a few times. The chain uses TRBV10-3 and TRBJ2-3; 11 positions match TRBD2. Germline-derived CDR1 and CDR2 are ENHRY and SYGVKD. V trimming: 6 bases; J trimming: 0 bases; junction bases outside the gene matches: 5. The CDR3 consists of 16 residues. CDR3 protein: CAIRRASGGSTDTQYF. CDR3 DNA: TGTGCCATCAGGAGGGCTAGCGGGGGGAGCACAGATACGCAGTATTTT.

This chain uses TRBV5-5 with TRBJ1-1; TRBD1 is a possible D gene (6 bases). CDR1 is SGHKS and CDR2 is YYEKEE in the germline V gene (reference sequence). The V end was cut by 5 bases, the J end by 11 bases, with 25 bases between. This CDR3 region has 15 residues. The CDR3 nucleotides are TGTGCCAGCAGTCCCCAGCCCGGAGTCTCGAGGGGGGCTTTCTTT. Its translation is CASSPQPGVSRGAFF.

This clonotype was recorded a few times. The CDR3 bases are TGTGCCAGCAGCGTAGGTCTGGAGGAGCAGTTCTTC. It is translated as CASSVGLEEQFF. The chain employs TRBV9 and TRBJ2-1; D gene uncertain. V lost 0 bases to trimming and J lost 10 bases, with 8 bases between them. The CDR3 runs 12 residues. Per germline, CDR1 SGDLS and CDR2 YYNGEE.

This clonotype has more than one count but fewer than ten. The rearrangement uses TRBV4-3 and TRBJ1-5; TRBD1 agrees at 7 bases. Germline CDR1 and CDR2: LGHNA and YSLEER. V trimming: 0 bases; J trimming: 5 bases; junction bases outside the gene matches: 4. The CDR3 length is 15 residues. The DNA for the CDR3 is TGCGCCAGCAGCCAAGATCGACAGGGCCATCAGCCCCAGCATTTT. Protein: CASSQDRQGHQPQHF.

This clonotype was seen only a few times. CDR3 residues: CSGAITSTDTQYF. The CDR3 nucleotides are TGCAGTGGGGCCATTACTAGCACAGATACGCAGTATTTT. The chain carries TRBV20-1 and TRBJ2-3; D remains unclear. The CDR3 sequence is 13 residues long. Germline V gene lookup returns CDR1 DFQATT and CDR2 SNEGSKA (reference sequence). The V end lost 7 bases, the J end lost 0 bases, and 11 bases lay between the germline ends.

This clonotype has just a few counts. This sequence joins TRBV20-1 and TRBJ1-2; the match to TRBD1 covers 9 bases. With V trimmed by 5 bases and J by 7 bases, 8 bases remained unmatched. In germline, CDR1 is DFQATT, CDR2 SNEGSKA (reference sequence). This CDR3 comprises 13 residues. CDR3 sequence reads: CSAPRQGEGGYTF. The CDR3 nucleotides read TGCAGTGCTCCCCGACAGGGGGAAGGTGGCTACACCTTC.

There are many counts of this clonotype. CDR3 sequence: CASSLDRSYTF. The DNA for the CDR3 is TGTGCCAGCAGCTTAGACAGGAGCTACACCTTC. V is TRBV5-5 and J is TRBJ1-2; D might be TRBD1 (6 bases). This CDR3 contains 11 residues. Germline V gives CDR1 SGHKS, CDR2 YYEKEE (reference sequence). Trimming left V 2 bases short and J 9 bases short, with 8 bases between.

A few counts support this clonotype. The chain has TRBV4-3 and TRBJ2-5; possibly TRBD2 for D (5 bases). This CDR3 region has 13 residues. Germline CDR1 reads LGHNA; CDR2 reads YSLEER. Trimming cost V 5 bases and J 2 bases, with 9 bases left between them. Here the CDR3 DNA reads TGCGCCAGCAGCGCGGGTGAACAAGAGACCCAGTACTTC. Amino acids: CASSAGEQETQYF.

The chain combines TRBV6-6 with TRBJ2-6; 7 positions agree with TRBD2. J gave up 0 bases and V 2 bases, and 4 bases lay outside the gene matches. The CDR3 spans 17 residues. CDR1 MNHNY and CDR2 SVGAGI come from the germline V gene (reference sequence). CDR3 residues: CASSYRGGGSGANVLTF. CDR3 nucleotide sequence: TGTGCCAGCAGTTACCGGGGCGGGGGCTCTGGGGCCAACGTCCTGACTTTC.

This clonotype was counted ten times or more. The chain carries TRBV7-2 and TRBJ1-1; a possible D gene is TRBD1 (5 bases). The germline V and J ends were trimmed by 3 bases and 6 bases, with 11 bases remaining between them. The germline V gene has CDR1 SGHTA and CDR2 FQGNSA. The CDR3 length is 13 residues. The CDR3 spells CASSLGVLAEAFF. The CDR3 DNA reads TGTGCCAGCAGCTTGGGGGTACTAGCTGAAGCTTTCTTT.

This clonotype has just a few counts. This chain links TRBV10-3 with TRBJ2-5; 14 bases fit TRBD2. The ends lost 1 base at V and 4 bases at J; junction bases unmatched: 8. CDR1 and CDR2 from the germline V gene are ENHRY and SYGVKD. The CDR3 sequence is 18 residues long. This CDR3 reads CAISEFPTSGGAGETQYF. The CDR3 coding sequence is TGTGCCATCAGTGAGTTCCCGACTAGCGGGGGGGCCGGAGAGACCCAGTACTTC.

The chain joins TRBV12-3 or TRBV12-4 to TRBJ2-7, with 11 bases identical to TRBD2. This CDR3 has 14 amino acids. V shed 8 bases and J 3 bases; nucleotides not matched to a gene: 6. This chain's CDR3 is CASQTSGVDYEQYF. The DNA of the CDR3 is TGTGCCAGCCAGACTAGCGGGGTCGACTACGAGCAGTACTTC.

This clonotype was observed at least ten times. This chain joins TRBV9 and TRBJ1-1; 10 nucleotides agree with TRBD1. Germline CDR1 SGDLS, CDR2 YYNGEE. V was clipped by 3 bases and J by 8 bases; unmatched bases: 16. CDR3 length equals 17 residues. CDR3 coding DNA: TGTGCCAGCAGCGAAGGGCCCCCCGGGACAGGGGCCCCAGAAGCTTTCTTT. It is translated as CASSEGPPGTGAPEAFF. Filled out from reference TRBV9 and TRBJ1-1, the complete variable domain reads DSGVTQTPKHLITATGQRVTLRCSPRSGDLSVYWYQQSLDQGLQFLIQYYNGEERAKGNILERFSAQQFPDLHSELNLSSLELGDSALYFCASSEGPPGTGAPEAFFGQGTRLTVV.

This clonotype was observed at least ten times. V is TRBV29-1 and J is TRBJ1-3; the match to TRBD1 covers 9 bases. With V trimmed by 6 bases and J by 2 bases, 5 bases remained unmatched. Looked up from germline, CDR1 is SQVTM and CDR2 is ANQGSEA. The CDR3 loop spans 14 amino acids. Here the CDR3 reads CSVRTGGPGNTIYF. CDR3 nucleotides: TGCAGCGTACGAACAGGGGGCCCTGGAAACACCATATATTTT.

The sample holds a few counts of this clonotype. The chain employs TRBV4-2 and TRBJ2-2, with TRBD2 matching 9 bases. This CDR3 has 17 residues. Looked up from germline, CDR1 is LGHNA and CDR2 is YNFKEQ. The trim removed 0 bases at V and 6 bases at J, leaving 8 bases unmatched. CDR3: CASSQDGASGDPGELFF. The CDR3 coding sequence is TGTGCCAGCAGCCAAGATGGGGCTAGCGGGGACCCCGGGGAGCTGTTTTTT.

The chain joins TRBV6-2 or TRBV6-3 to TRBJ1-5; D gene uncertain. Trimming pared 2 bases from V and 4 bases from J, leaving 6 bases between. Per germline, CDR1 MNHEY and CDR2 SVGEGT. The CDR3 sequence is 13 residues long. CDR3 protein: CASSYGINQPQHF. For the CDR3, the DNA is TGTGCCAGCAGTTACGGGATAAATCAGCCCCAGCATTTT.

This chain connects TRBV12-3 or TRBV12-4 to TRBJ2-1, with TRBD2 identical over 8 bases. J lost 1 base, V lost 6 bases, and 5 bases had no gene match. CDR3 size: 15 residues. The CDR3 sequence is CASRVLAASYNEQFF. As DNA, the CDR3 is TGTGCCAGCAGGGTACTAGCGGCATCCTACAATGAGCAGTTCTTC.

This clonotype was observed many times. V and J are TRBV12-3 or TRBV12-4 and TRBJ1-6; D gene ambiguous. V lost 3 bases and J lost 5, with 11 bases in between. This CDR3 contains 15 residues. The CDR3 DNA sequence: TGTGCCAGCAGTTTCCTGGACGGGAATAATTCACCCCTCCACTTT. Translated: CASSFLDGNNSPLHF.

The chain carries TRBV6-2 or TRBV6-3 and TRBJ1-5; D gene uncertain. Per germline, CDR1 MNHEY and CDR2 SVGEGT. CDR3 length: 15 residues. The V and J ends lost 7 bases and 0 bases respectively, with 13 bases between them. In DNA form, the CDR3 reads TGTGCCAGCACTATAGGGCGGTATAGCAATCAGCCCCAGCATTTT. This gives the protein CASTIGRYSNQPQHF.

The chain carries TRBV2 and TRBJ1-2; TRBD1 agrees at 10 bases. The CDR3 extends over 15 amino acids. V trimming: 2 bases; J trimming: 4 bases; junction bases outside the gene matches: 4. The germline gives CDR1 SNHLY, CDR2 FYNNEI. This CDR3 reads CASSERDRGFYGYTF. The CDR3 DNA sequence: TGTGCCAGCAGTGAAAGGGACAGGGGATTCTATGGCTACACCTTC.

At least ten counts were recorded for this clonotype. V and J are TRBV6-5 and TRBJ2-7, with TRBD1 as a possible D gene (5 bases). V was pared by 3 bases and J by 2 bases, with 14 bases between. This CDR3 has 15 residues. From germline, CDR1 is MNHEY and CDR2 SVGAGI. CDR3 loop: CASSYGFRAAYEQYF. DNA for the CDR3: TGTGCCAGCAGTTATGGGTTCAGGGCCGCCTACGAGCAGTACTTC.

This clonotype was seen a few times. The chain joins TRBV9 to TRBJ2-4, with D unclear. Trimming pared 3 bases from V and 4 bases from J, leaving 8 bases between. This CDR3 comprises 13 residues. CDR1 and CDR2 (germline): SGDLS, YYNGEE. DNA for the CDR3: TGTGCCAGCAGCGCCGGTGGAAAAAACATTCAGTACTTC. It codes for CASSAGGKNIQYF.

The gene calls are TRBV6-6 and TRBJ1-1; D may be TRBD1 (5 bases). Trimming took 4 bases from V and 7 from J, leaving 7 bases between them. The CDR3 is 11 residues long. Germline loops: CDR1 MNHNY, CDR2 SVGAGI (reference sequence). The chain's CDR3 is CASSWGNEAFF. The CDR3 DNA follows: TGTGCCAGCAGTTGGGGGAATGAAGCTTTCTTT.

The chain uses TRBV7-8 and TRBJ1-6; perhaps TRBD1 as D (5 bases). Germline CDR1 SGHVS, CDR2 FQNEAQ. V was shortened by 5 bases and J by 6 bases, with 11 bases between the two germline ends. The CDR3 runs 14 residues. DNA for the CDR3: TGTGCCAGCAGCGTTTGGGGGACTAATTCACCCCTCCACTTT. Translation: CASSVWGTNSPLHF.

This clonotype was seen more than once but under ten times. This chain connects TRBV28 to TRBJ1-2; weak D call: TRBD1 (5 bases). Germline lookup yields CDR1 MDHEN and CDR2 SYDVKM. The CDR3 spans 13 residues. Trimming shortened V by 3 bases and J by 8 bases, and 13 bases separated the two germline ends. The CDR3 nucleotides read TGTGCCAGCAGTTTGGTCGGGGCCCGGGGCTACACCTTC. As protein: CASSLVGARGYTF.